Below are 5 T cell receptor beta chains sequenced from a single sample in a study of cytomegalovirus exposure and HLA in healthy donors. Use of 60 Vbeta and 13 Jbeta primers characterized the PCR. TCRdb's table, derived via immunoSEQ multiplex PCR, lists solely in-frame clones and lacks some. The sample has about 160,000 clones, over 75% seen once; the top ten hold more than 1.1%. Material for sequencing was PBMCs. These receptors all come from a woman aged 25 to 39 in good health and CMV-seronegative.

The CDR3 reads CASSLAGLRADTQYF. The CDR3 nucleotides read TGCGCCAGCAGCTTGGCCGGGTTGCGGGCGGATACGCAGTATTTT. The chain uses TRBV5-1 and TRBJ2-3; a weak D match, TRBD2 (5 bases). V lost 0 bases and J 6 bases, leaving 14 bases between the germline ends. The CDR3 runs to 15 residues. From germline, CDR1 is SGHRS and CDR2 YFSETQ.

V gene TRBV5-1 combines with J gene TRBJ1-3; weak D call: TRBD1 (6 bases). This CDR3 region has 16 residues. V lost 2 bases to trimming and J lost 1 base, with 13 bases between them. From germline, CDR1 is SGHRS and CDR2 YFSETQ. The CDR3 spells CASSLQGDLSGNTIYF. As DNA, the CDR3 is TGCGCCAGCAGCTTACAGGGAGATCTGTCTGGAAACACCATATATTTT. Supplemented by reference TRBV5-1 and TRBJ1-3, the full variable domain reads KAGVTQTPRYLIKTRGQQVTLSCSPISGHRSVSWYQQTPGQGLQFLFEYFSETQRNKGNFPGRFSGRQFSNSRSEMNVSTLELGDSALYLCASSLQGDLSGNTIYFGEGSWLTVV.

The gene calls are TRBV7-6 and TRBJ1-1; D perhaps matches TRBD1 (6 bases). CDR3 length: 14 amino acids. Germline V CDR1 and CDR2: SGHVS, FNYEAQ. V was pared by 1 base and J by 6 bases, with 12 bases between. CDR3: CASSLGPGGPEAFF. DNA for the CDR3: TGTGCCAGCAGCTTAGGGCCGGGGGGGCCTGAAGCTTTCTTT.

About this clone itself: A read error may produce the germline difference seen at one junction end. The V gene is TRBV2, the J gene TRBJ2-6, with D possibly matching TRBD1 (5 bases). Germline CDR1 and CDR2: SNHLY and FYNNEI. This CDR3 comprises 14 residues. The CDR3 here is CAGTESSGANGLTF. CDR3 coding DNA: TGTGCCGGAACAGAGTCCTCTGGGGCCAACGGCCTGACTTTC.

V and J are TRBV28 and TRBJ1-2; D is possibly TRBD1 (6 bases). Trimming took 5 bases from V and 2 from J, leaving 15 bases between them. CDR3 size: 15 residues. Germline CDR1 reads MDHEN; CDR2 reads SYDVKM. The CDR3 DNA is TGTGCCAGCAGTGACCAGACAGGTCTAAACTATGGCTACACCTTC. Its protein product is CASSDQTGLNYGYTF.